This T cell receptor beta chain was recorded in a study of T-cell memory formation after mild COVID-19. Study observations and caveats: CD4+ contracting clones were mainly CM and EM; CD8+ ones, EMRA.

The germline V gene has CDR1 MGHRA and CDR2 YSYEKL. The CDR3 covers 15 residues. Trimming took off 1 base at V and 1 base at J, with 9 bases between the two ends. As concerns this clonotype: Its matching antigen is unknown.

One entry per CDR3 protein, called by TCRdb with MiXCR from the 5' RACE reads. The sample yields approximately 300,000 distinct CDR3 sequences, more than 15% seen once. V and J are TRBV4-1 and TRBJ2-3; D is unresolved. The sequence was obtained from a man aged 18 to 29 who had mild COVID-19 (a few samples of this study predate the infection). Cell type and time point are not known. The source material was PBMCs or a T cell subset sorted from them (not recorded which). CDR3 sequence: CASSQGAAGTDTQYF. The CDR3 coding sequence is TGCGCCAGCAGCCAAGGAGCCGCGGGCACAGATACGCAGTATTTT.